This TCR beta chain was found in a study of cytomegalovirus exposure and HLA in healthy donors. Study findings and constraints: Fewer N-insertions (relative to the approximately 700-donor mean) were reportedly seen in an Asian-associated ancestry cluster in a later analysis.

As concerns this clone: Its specificity is unknown.

PCR employed 60 Vbeta and 13 Jbeta primers. Clones were read by immunoSEQ multiplex PCR, and TCRdb kept only the in-frame ones, dropping some. The repertoire includes tens of thousands of clones, roughly 60% of them detected once, and roughly 21% sits in the top ten. V gave up 2 bases and J gave up 4 bases, with 6 bases separating them. From germline, CDR1 is MDHEN and CDR2 SYDVKM. The CDR3 is 13 residues long. Sequenced input: PBMCs. The V gene is TRBV28, the J gene TRBJ2-1; D is undetermined. This TCR was recovered from a woman between 50 and 59 years old in good health and CMV-seropositive. In DNA, the CDR3 is TGTGCCAGCAGTTTAACAGATTACAATGAGCAGTTCTTC. Amino acid sequence: CASSLTDYNEQFF.